The subject of this entry is one T cell receptor (beta chain). Using immunoSEQ multiplex PCR, the repertoire was profiled, and TCRdb retains in-frame clones only, with some absent. The sample consists of about 150,000 clones, roughly four fifths of them appearing once. The sample originates from a study of blood T cell repertoires in COVID-19. Germline V gene sequence: CDR1 SGHRS, CDR2 YFSETQ. The CDR3 extends over 15 amino acids. The trim removed 4 bases at V and 10 bases at J, leaving 8 bases unmatched. The sequenced material came from peripheral blood. The gene calls are TRBV5-1 and TRBJ2-1; 13 positions agree with TRBD2. The receptor was isolated from a human donor with acute or convalescent COVID-19. The donor label of this sample is uncertain. CDR3 nucleotides: TGCGCCAGCAGCAGGACTAGCGGGGGCGATGGGGAGCAGTTCTTC. Its protein is CASSRTSGGDGEQFF.